This T cell receptor (beta chain) emerged from a study of early T cells in non-severe SARS-CoV-2 infection. About the study: Unpaired chains resulted from sequencing bulk RNA of unsorted whole blood. Notes on the study in general: VDJdb matching, biased toward anti-spike CD8 responses, missed private and CD4 specificities.

Germline CDR1 and CDR2: SNHLY and FYNNEI. The CDR3 has 16 amino acids. The V segment lost 0 bases and the J segment 1 base; nucleotides outside the gene matches: 4. Individual cDNA molecules each received unique molecular identifiers attached to them. TCRdb re-derived calls from the 5' RACE reads in MiXCR, one entry per CDR3 protein. The data show over 90,000 distinct CDR3 sequences, about an eighth seen once. This clonotype was seen only a few times. The antigen is undetermined. The sequenced material came from whole blood. This sequence originates from an adult who was a healthcare worker with PCR-confirmed SARS-CoV-2 infection or an uninfected control (not recorded which). The chain combines TRBV2 with TRBJ2-3; 7 positions agree with TRBD2. The CDR3 DNA sequence: TGTGCCAGCAGTGAAGCGAGCGGGAAGGGCACAGATACGCAGTATTTT. Translation gives CASSEASGKGTDTQYF.